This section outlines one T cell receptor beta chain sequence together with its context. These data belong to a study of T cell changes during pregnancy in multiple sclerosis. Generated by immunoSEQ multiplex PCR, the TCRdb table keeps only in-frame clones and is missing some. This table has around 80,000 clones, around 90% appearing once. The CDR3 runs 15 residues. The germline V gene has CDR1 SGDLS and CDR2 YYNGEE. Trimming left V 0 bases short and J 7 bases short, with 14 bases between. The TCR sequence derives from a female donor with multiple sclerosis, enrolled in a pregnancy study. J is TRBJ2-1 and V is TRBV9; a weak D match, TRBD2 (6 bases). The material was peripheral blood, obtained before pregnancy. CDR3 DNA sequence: TGTGCCAGCAGCGTAGGAGGAGGGACTGAGAATGAGCAGTTCTTC. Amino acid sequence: CASSVGGGTENEQFF.